This TCR beta chain derives from a study of response to subunit inactivated influenza vaccine. Study-level results: It was suggested by the authors that few new T cells are recruited by each seasonal influenza vaccination.

MiXCR, applied by TCRdb to the RT-PCR reads, yields one record per CDR3 protein. Here the sample spans approximately 500,000 distinct CDR3 sequences, 13% to 15% being singletons. The CDR3 contains 15 residues. Germline V gives CDR1 MNHNS, CDR2 SASEGT. After removal of 7 bases from V and 3 bases from J, the junction contained 11 bases not matched to a gene. For this clonotype: The antigen is not known.

This clonotype was obtained from a man aged 50 to 59 who received an inactivated influenza vaccine. The rearrangement links TRBV6-1 to TRBJ2-7; 8 bases line up with TRBD1. Sequenced material: PBMCs from blood, taken roughly 12 days after vaccination. CDR3 coding DNA: TGTGCCAGCAAAAGAGCAGGACAGGGCCACTACGAGCAGTACTTC. The encoded protein is CASKRAGQGHYEQYF.